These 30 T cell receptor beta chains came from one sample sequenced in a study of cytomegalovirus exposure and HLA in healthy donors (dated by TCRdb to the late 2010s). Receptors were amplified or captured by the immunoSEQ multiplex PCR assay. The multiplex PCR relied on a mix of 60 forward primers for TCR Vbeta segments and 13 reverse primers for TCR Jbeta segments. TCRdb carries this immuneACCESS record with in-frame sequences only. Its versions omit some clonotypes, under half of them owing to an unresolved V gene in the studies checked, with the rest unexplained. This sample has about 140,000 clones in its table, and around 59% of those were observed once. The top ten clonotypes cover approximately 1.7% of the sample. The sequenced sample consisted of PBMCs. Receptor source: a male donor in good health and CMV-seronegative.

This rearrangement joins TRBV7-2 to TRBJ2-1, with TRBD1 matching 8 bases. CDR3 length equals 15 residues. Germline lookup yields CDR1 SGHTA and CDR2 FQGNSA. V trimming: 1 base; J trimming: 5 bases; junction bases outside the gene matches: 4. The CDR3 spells CASSLDRGIHNEQFF. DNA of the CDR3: TGTGCCAGCAGCTTAGACAGGGGGATCCACAATGAGCAGTTCTTC.

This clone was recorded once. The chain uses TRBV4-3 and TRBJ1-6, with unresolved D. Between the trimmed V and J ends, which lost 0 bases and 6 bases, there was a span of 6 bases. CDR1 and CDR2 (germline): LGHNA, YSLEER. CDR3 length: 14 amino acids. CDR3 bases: TGCGCCAGCAGCCAAGATGTCGGTAATTCACCCCTCCACTTT. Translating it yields CASSQDVGNSPLHF.

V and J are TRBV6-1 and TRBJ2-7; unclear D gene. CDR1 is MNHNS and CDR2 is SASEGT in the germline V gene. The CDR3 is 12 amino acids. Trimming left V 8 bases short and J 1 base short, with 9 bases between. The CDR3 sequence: CASARWSYEQYF. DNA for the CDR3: TGTGCCAGCGCCAGGTGGTCCTACGAGCAGTACTTC.

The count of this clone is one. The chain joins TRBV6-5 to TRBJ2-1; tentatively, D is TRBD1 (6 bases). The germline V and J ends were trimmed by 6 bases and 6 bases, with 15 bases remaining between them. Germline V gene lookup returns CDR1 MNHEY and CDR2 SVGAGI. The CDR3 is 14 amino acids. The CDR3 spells CASSHSQGSNEQFF. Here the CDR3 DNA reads TGTGCCAGCAGCCATTCACAGGGATCCAATGAGCAGTTCTTC.

The CDR3 here is CASSLDIGVSTGELFF. CDR3 in DNA: TGTGCCAGCAGTCTCGACATAGGGGTTAGCACCGGGGAGCTGTTTTTT. V and J are TRBV28 and TRBJ2-2; the D gene is possibly TRBD1 (5 bases). The germline V and J ends were trimmed by 5 bases and 4 bases, with 17 bases remaining between them. This CDR3 has 16 amino acids. The germline V gene encodes CDR1 MDHEN and CDR2 SYDVKM.

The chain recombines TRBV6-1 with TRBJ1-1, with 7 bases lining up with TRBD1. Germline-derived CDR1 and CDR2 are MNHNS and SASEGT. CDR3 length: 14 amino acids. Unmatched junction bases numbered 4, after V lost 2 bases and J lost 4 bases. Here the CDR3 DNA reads TGTGCCAGCAGTGAACCGGGGACAGCCACTGAAGCTTTCTTT. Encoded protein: CASSEPGTATEAFF.

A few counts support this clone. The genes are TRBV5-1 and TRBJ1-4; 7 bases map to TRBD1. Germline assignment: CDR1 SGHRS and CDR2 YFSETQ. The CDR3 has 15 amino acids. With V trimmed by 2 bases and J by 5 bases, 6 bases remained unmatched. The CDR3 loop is CASSFLGGENEKLFF. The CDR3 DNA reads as TGCGCCAGCAGCTTTTTAGGGGGCGAAAATGAAAAACTGTTTTTT.

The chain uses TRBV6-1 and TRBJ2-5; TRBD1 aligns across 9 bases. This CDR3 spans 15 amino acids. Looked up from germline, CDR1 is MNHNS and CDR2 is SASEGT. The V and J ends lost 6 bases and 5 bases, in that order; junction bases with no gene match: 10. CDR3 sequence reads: CASSANPTGGETQYF. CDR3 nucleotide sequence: TGTGCCAGCAGCGCTAACCCTACAGGGGGCGAGACCCAGTACTTC.

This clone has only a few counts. CDR3 DNA sequence: TGCGCCAGCAGCCAAGATGGGACAGAACCCGAGCAGTACTTC. Its translation: CASSQDGTEPEQYF. The chain has TRBV4-3 and TRBJ2-7; 7 bases are shared with TRBD1. The CDR3 has 14 residues. Trimming cost V 0 bases and J 6 bases; bases outside gene matches: 5. Germline CDR1 and CDR2: LGHNA and YSLEER.

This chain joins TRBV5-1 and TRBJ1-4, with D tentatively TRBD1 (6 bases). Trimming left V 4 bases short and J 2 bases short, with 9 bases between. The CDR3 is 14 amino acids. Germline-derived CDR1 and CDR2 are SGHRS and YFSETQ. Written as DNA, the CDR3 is TGCGCCAGCAGCGGAGGACAGACTAATGAAAAACTGTTTTTT. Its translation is CASSGGQTNEKLFF.

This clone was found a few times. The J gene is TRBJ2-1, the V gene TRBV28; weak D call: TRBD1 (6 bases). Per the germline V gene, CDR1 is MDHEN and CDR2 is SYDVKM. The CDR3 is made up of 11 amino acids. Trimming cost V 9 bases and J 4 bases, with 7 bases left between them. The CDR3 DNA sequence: TGTGCCAGTACAGGGTACAATGAGCAGTTCTTC. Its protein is CASTGYNEQFF.

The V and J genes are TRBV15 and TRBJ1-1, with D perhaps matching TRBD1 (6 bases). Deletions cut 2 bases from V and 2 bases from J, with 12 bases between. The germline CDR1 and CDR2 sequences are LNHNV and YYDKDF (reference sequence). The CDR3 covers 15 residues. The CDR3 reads CATSRNHGGNTEAFF. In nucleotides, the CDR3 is TGTGCCACCAGCAGAAACCATGGGGGCAACACTGAAGCTTTCTTT.

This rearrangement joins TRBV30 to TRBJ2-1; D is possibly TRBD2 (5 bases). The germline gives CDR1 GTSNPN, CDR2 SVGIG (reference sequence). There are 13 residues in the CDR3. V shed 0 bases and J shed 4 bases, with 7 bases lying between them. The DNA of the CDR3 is TGTGCCTGGAGTGTCGGAGGATACAATGAGCAGTTCTTC. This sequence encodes CAWSVGGYNEQFF.

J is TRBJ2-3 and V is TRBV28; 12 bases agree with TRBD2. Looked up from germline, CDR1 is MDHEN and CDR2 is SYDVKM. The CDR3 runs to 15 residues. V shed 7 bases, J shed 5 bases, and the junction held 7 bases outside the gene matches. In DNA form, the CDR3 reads TGTGCCAGCACCGGACTAGCGGGGAGGGGAGATACGCAGTATTTT. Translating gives CASTGLAGRGDTQYF.

CDR3 DNA: TGTGCCAGCAGCTTAGTTACGGGTTCACCCCTCCACTTT. It specifies CASSLVTGSPLHF. V and J are TRBV7-6 and TRBJ1-6; the D is unclear. The V gene lost 1 base and the J gene lost 9 bases, with 7 bases spanning the gap. Germline CDR1 SGHVS, CDR2 FNYEAQ. The CDR3 covers 13 residues.

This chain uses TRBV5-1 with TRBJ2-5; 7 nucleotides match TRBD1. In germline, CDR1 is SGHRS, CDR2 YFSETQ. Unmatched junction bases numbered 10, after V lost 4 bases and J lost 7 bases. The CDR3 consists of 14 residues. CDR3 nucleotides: TGCGCCAGCAGCGAAACAGGGGACGTCGGGACCCAGTACTTC. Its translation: CASSETGDVGTQYF. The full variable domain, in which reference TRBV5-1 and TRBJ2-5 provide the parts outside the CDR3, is KAGVTQTPRYLIKTRGQQVTLSCSPISGHRSVSWYQQTPGQGLQFLFEYFSETQRNKGNFPGRFSGRQFSNSRSEMNVSTLELGDSALYLCASSETGDVGTQYFGPGTRLLVL.

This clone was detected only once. As DNA, the CDR3 is TGTGCCAGCAGCCCTACAGTTACCAATCAGCCCCAGCATTTT. It codes for CASSPTVTNQPQHF. V usage is TRBV7-6 and J usage is TRBJ1-5; D not certain. Germline lookup yields CDR1 SGHVS and CDR2 FNYEAQ. Between the trimmed V and J ends, which lost 5 bases and 3 bases, there was a span of 11 bases. CDR3 size: 14 residues.

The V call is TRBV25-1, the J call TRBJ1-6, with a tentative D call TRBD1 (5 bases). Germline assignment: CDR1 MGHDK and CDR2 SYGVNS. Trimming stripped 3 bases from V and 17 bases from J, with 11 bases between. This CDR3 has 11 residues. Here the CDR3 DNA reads TGTGCCAGCAGTGAGGGGGGACGCTTCCACTTT. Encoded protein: CASSEGGRFHF.

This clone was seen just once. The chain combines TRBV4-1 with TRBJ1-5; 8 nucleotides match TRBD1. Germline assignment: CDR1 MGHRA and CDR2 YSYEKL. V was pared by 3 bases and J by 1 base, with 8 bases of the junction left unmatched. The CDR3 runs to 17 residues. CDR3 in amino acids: CASSHRTGMRSNQPQHF. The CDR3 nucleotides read TGCGCCAGCAGCCATAGGACAGGGATGAGAAGCAATCAGCCCCAGCATTTT.

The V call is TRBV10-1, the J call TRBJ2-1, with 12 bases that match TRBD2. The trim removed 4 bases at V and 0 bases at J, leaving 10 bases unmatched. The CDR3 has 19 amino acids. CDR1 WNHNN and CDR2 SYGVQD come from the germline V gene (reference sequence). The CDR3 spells CASSGPRLAGANSYNEQFF. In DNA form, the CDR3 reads TGCGCCAGCAGTGGGCCTCGACTAGCGGGGGCTAACTCCTACAATGAGCAGTTCTTC.

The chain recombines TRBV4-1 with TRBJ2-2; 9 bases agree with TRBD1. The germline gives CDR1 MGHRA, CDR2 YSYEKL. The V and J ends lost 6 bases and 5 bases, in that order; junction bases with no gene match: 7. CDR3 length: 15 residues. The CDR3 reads CASSKQGARTGELFF. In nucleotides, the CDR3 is TGCGCCAGCAGTAAACAGGGGGCTCGGACCGGGGAGCTGTTTTTT.

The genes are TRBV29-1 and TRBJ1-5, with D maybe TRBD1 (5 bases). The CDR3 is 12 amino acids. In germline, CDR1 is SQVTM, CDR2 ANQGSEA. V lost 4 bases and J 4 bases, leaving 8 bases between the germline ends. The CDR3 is CSVGAGNQPQHF. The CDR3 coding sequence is TGCAGCGTTGGGGCAGGGAATCAGCCCCAGCATTTT.

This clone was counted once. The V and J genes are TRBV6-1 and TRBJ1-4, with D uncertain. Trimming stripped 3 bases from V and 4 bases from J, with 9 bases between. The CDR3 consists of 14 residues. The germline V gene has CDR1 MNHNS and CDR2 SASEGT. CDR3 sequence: CASSEWQINEKLFF. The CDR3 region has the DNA TGTGCCAGCAGTGAGTGGCAGATTAATGAAAAACTGTTTTTT.

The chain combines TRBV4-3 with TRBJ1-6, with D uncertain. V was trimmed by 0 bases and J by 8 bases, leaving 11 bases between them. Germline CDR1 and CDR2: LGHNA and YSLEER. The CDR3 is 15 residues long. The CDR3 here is CASSQDRQPYSPLHF. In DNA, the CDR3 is TGCGCCAGCAGCCAAGACAGACAACCCTATTCACCCCTCCACTTT.

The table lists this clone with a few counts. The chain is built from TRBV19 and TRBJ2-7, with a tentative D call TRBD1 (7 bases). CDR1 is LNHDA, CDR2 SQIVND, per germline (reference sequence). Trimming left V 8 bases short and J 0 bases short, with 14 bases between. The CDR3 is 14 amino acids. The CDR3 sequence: CASAAGGSSYEQYF. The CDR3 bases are TGTGCCAGTGCGGCAGGGGGGTCCTCCTACGAGCAGTACTTC.

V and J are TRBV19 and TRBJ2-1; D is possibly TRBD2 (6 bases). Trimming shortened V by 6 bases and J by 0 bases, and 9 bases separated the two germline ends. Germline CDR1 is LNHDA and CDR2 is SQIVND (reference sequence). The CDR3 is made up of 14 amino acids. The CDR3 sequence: CASRGLSSYNEQFF. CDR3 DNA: TGTGCCAGTAGGGGACTGAGCTCCTACAATGAGCAGTTCTTC.

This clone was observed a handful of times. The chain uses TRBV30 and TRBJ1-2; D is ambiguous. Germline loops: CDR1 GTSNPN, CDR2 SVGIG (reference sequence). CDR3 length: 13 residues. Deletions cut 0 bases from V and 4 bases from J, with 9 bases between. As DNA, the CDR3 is TGTGCCTGGAGTGTAATCTCGGGCTATGGCTACACCTTC. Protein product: CAWSVISGYGYTF.

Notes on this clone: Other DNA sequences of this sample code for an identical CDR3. CDR3 DNA sequence: TGCGCCAGCAGCTTGGACAGGGCCACTGAAGCTTTCTTT. Its translation is CASSLDRATEAFF. This sequence joins TRBV5-1 and TRBJ1-1; a weak D match, TRBD1 (6 bases). Germline CDR1 SGHRS, CDR2 YFSETQ. This CDR3 region has 13 residues. Trimming removed 0 bases from V and 4 bases from J, with 7 bases in between.

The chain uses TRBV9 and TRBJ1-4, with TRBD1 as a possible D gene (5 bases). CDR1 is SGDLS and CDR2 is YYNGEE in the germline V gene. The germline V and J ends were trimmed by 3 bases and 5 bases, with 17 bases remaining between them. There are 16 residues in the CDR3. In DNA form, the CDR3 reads TGTGCCAGCAGCGCACGGGGGTCCGGGGCCAATGAAAAACTGTTTTTT. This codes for CASSARGSGANEKLFF.

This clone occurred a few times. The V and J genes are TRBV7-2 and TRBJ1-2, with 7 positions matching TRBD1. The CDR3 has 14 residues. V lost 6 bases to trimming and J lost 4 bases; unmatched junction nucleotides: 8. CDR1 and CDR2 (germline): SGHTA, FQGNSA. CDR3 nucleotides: TGTGCCAGCAGTCCGGATGGACAGGCCTATGGCTACACCTTC. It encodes CASSPDGQAYGYTF.